These 4 T cell receptor beta chains were sequenced from one sample in a study of identical twins. TCRdb ran MiXCR on the 5' RACE reads and lists one entry per CDR3 protein. In the table there are 450,000 to 650,000 distinct CDR3 sequences, 13% to 15% of which are singletons. The same sample was also used in a study of yellow fever vaccine responses in identical twins.

Sequencing was performed on CD4+ T cells sorted from blood. Receptors were obtained from a woman aged 18-35 years in good health.

The CDR3 sequence is CASKDGVGTGELFF. The CDR3 DNA sequence: TGCGCCAGCAAAGATGGGGTAGGCACCGGGGAGCTGTTTTTT. The genes are TRBV5-1 and TRBJ2-2; the D is unclear. Germline CDR1 is SGHRS and CDR2 is YFSETQ. The CDR3 has 14 residues. V was clipped by 6 bases and J by 4 bases, with 13 bases between them.

The rearrangement uses TRBV7-9 and TRBJ2-7; D tentatively fits TRBD1 or TRBD2 (5 bases each). The CDR3 contains 14 residues. The V gene's germline CDR1 is SEHNR and CDR2 FQNEAQ (reference sequence). V was pared by 0 bases and J by 3 bases, with 9 bases between. Written as DNA, the CDR3 is TGTGCCAGCAGCTTAGCCGGGACCTACTACGAGCAGTACTTC. Its translation is CASSLAGTYYEQYF.

The chain links TRBV25-1 to TRBJ2-2, with TRBD2 as a possible D gene (6 bases). CDR1 is MGHDK and CDR2 is SYGVNS in the germline V gene. CDR3 size: 16 residues. V lost 4 bases, J lost 2 bases, and 14 bases lay in between. This CDR3 reads CASSALRGGNTGELFF. Written as DNA, the CDR3 is TGTGCCAGCAGTGCCTTAAGGGGAGGAAACACCGGGGAGCTGTTTTTT.

The gene calls are TRBV11-2 and TRBJ2-5; 8 bases agree with TRBD1. The germline gives CDR1 SGHAT, CDR2 FQNNGV. The length of the CDR3 is 17 residues. V shed 3 bases, J shed 7 bases, and the junction held 16 bases outside the gene matches. The DNA of the CDR3 is TGTGCCAGCAGCTTGAGGTGGACAGGGATTGTGGAGGGGACCCAGTACTTC. Its translation: CASSLRWTGIVEGTQYF. Full variable domain (rest looked up from reference TRBV11-2 and TRBJ2-5): EAGVAQSPRYKIIEKRQSVAFWCNPISGHATLYWYQQILGQGPKLLIQFQNNGVVDDSQLPKDRFSAERLKGVDSTLKIQPAKLEDSAVYLCASSLRWTGIVEGTQYFGPGTRLLVL.